Listed below are T cell receptor beta chains from one sample, sequenced in a study of blood T cells in healthy people across ages. TCRdb reprocessed the 5' RACE reads with MiXCR, giving one entry per CDR3 protein. The repertoire holds under 1 million distinct CDR3 sequences, with 40% to 50% as singletons. Material: blood. The receptors come from a man aged 60 to 75 in good health. Each CDR3 is given with its conserved first and last residue. D genes are given only for firm matches. Size tells how often a clone was seen (once, few, many) or the class of an expanded clone, and some rows leave it out.

TRBJ1-1 TRBV29-1 . . CSVDLGGPTTEAFF TGCAGCGTTGACTTGGGGGGGCCGACCACTGAAGCTTTCTTT
TRBJ2-1 TRBV20-1 . . CSATSGAKGDEQFF TGCAGTGCTACGTCCGGGGCAAAGGGGGATGAGCAGTTCTTC
TRBJ1-5 TRBV6-6 TRBD1 . CASSSGTGGKHF TGTGCCAGCAGCTCCGGGACAGGGGGGAAGCATTTT
TRBJ2-6 TRBV5-1 TRBD1 few CASSSPVTGTGANVLTF TGCGCCAGCAGCTCCCCTGTGACAGGGACAGGGGCCAACGTCCTGACTTTC
TRBJ1-2 TRBV20-1 . . CSARETGLINYGYTF TGCAGTGCTAGAGAAACAGGGCTTATTAACTATGGCTACACCTTC
TRBJ2-5 TRBV29-1 . many CSGGRSETQYF TGCAGCGGGGGGCGATCAGAGACCCAGTACTTC
TRBJ2-7 TRBV15 . many CATSGSGKLYEQYF TGTGCCACCAGCGGATCAGGAAAGCTCTACGAGCAGTACTTC
TRBJ1-4 TRBV11-2 . . CASSVRDANEKLFF TGTGCCAGCAGCGTGAGGGACGCCAATGAAAAACTGTTTTTT
TRBJ2-5 TRBV6-2/TRBV6-3 . . CASRTGKGKGSETQYF TGTGCCAGCAGAACAGGGAAGGGGAAGGGATCGGAGACCCAGTACTTC
TRBJ1-1 TRBV28 . . CASSFGYLRTTEAFF TGTGCCAGCAGTTTTGGGTATCTGAGGACCACTGAAGCTTTCTTT
TRBJ2-5 TRBV20-1 . . CSAQSPGHGVETQYF TGCAGTGCTCAGTCGCCGGGACACGGCGTGGAGACCCAGTACTTC
TRBJ2-4 TRBV6-5 TRBD1 few CATSGTVAKNIQYF TGTGCCACCTCCGGGACAGTAGCCAAAAACATTCAGTACTTC
TRBJ2-7 TRBV5-1 TRBD1 many CASSAGQGTYEQYF TGCGCCAGCAGCGCGGGACAGGGGACCTACGAGCAGTACTTC
TRBJ2-2 TRBV7-2 . . CASSFSGQRIGELFF TGTGCCAGCAGCTTTTCTGGACAGAGGATCGGGGAGCTGTTTTTT
TRBJ2-3 TRBV7-2 . . CAISFVLAQDTQYF TGTGCCATCAGCTTTGTACTAGCTCAAGATACGCAGTATTTT
TRBJ2-4 TRBV4-3 TRBD1 few CASSQTHRGREWKNIQYF TGCGCCAGCAGCCAAACCCACAGGGGCCGCGAGTGGAAAAACATTCAGTACTTC